The TCR beta chain described here comes from a study of blood T cell repertoires in COVID-19. Study background: Sites across the United States, Italy and Spain contributed samples from acute and convalescent COVID-19.

The participants were between about 18 and 90 years old and came from under 25 US areas. Original processing notes: Reference gene primer amplification in the assay estimated nucleated cell counts. Assay used: immunoSEQ multiplex PCR; TCRdb lists only in-frame clones, some missing. V, J and clone size are taken as reported in that table, and D and trimming were inferred from the DNA itself. Among more than 300,000 clones listed, roughly 90% were seen once. The receptor comes from a woman under 40 who had recovered from COVID-19. The specimen was PBMCs or T cells enriched from blood (not recorded which).

CDR3 coding DNA: TGCGCCAGCAGCCAAGGGGCAGGGGGGTTGTTTTTT. Translating it yields CASSQGAGGLFF. The rearrangement uses TRBV4-1 and TRBJ1-4, with 7 bases aligning to TRBD1. The trim removed 1 base at V and 15 bases at J, leaving 5 bases unmatched. CDR3 length: 12 residues. The germline V gene encodes CDR1 MGHRA and CDR2 YSYEKL.